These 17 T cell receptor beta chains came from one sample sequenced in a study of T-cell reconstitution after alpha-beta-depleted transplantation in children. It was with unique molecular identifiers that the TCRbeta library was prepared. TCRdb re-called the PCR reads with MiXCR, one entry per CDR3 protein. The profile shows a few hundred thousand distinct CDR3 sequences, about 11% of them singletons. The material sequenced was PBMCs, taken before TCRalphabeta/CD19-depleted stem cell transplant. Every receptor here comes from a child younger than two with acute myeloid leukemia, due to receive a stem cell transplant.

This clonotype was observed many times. CDR3 in amino acids: CASSLRLAGGWGDTQYF. DNA of the CDR3: TGTGCCAGCAGTTTAAGGCTAGCGGGGGGTTGGGGAGATACGCAGTATTTT. V and J are TRBV12-3 or TRBV12-4 and TRBJ2-3; 11 positions match TRBD2. Germline trimming cut 2 bases from V and 5 bases from J; bases unmatched to any gene: 9. There are 17 residues in the CDR3.

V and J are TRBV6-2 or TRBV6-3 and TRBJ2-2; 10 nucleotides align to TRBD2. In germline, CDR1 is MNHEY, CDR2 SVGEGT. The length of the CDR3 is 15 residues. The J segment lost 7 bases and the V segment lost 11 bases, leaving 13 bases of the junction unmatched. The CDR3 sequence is CAGKSGRADVGELFF. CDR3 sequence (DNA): TGTGCCGGCAAAAGCGGGAGGGCCGACGTCGGGGAGCTGTTTTTT.

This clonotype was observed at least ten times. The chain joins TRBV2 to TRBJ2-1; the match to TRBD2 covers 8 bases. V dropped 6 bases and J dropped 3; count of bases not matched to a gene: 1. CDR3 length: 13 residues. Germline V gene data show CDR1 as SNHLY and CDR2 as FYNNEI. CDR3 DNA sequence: TGTGCCAGCAGGCTAGCGGGCTACAATGAGCAGTTCTTC. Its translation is CASRLAGYNEQFF.

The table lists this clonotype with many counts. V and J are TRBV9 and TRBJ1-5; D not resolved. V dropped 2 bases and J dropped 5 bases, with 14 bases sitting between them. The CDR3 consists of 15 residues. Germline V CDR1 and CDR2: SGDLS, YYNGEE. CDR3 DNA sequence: TGTGCCAGCAGCGTCGGGCATCTGGGAGATCAGCCCCAGCATTTT. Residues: CASSVGHLGDQPQHF.

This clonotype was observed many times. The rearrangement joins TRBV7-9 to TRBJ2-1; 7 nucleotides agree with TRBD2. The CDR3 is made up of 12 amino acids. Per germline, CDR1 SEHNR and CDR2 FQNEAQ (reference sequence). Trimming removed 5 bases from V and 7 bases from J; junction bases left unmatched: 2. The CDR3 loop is CASSRSGNEQFF. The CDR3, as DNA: TGTGCCAGCAGCCGTAGCGGGAATGAGCAGTTCTTC.

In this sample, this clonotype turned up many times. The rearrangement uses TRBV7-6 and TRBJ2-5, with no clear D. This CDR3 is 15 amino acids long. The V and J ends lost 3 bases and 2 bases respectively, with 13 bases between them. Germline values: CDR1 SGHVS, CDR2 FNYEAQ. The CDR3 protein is CASSFELGRQETQYF. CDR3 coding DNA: TGTGCCAGCAGCTTTGAGTTGGGTCGACAAGAGACCCAGTACTTC.

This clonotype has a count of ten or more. In DNA, the CDR3 is TGTGCCAGCAGTTTGGAGATTGAAGCTTTCTTT. It codes for CASSLEIEAFF. This chain joins TRBV12-3 or TRBV12-4 and TRBJ1-1; no clear D gene. V lost 3 bases and J 7 bases, leaving 6 bases between the germline ends. The CDR3 extends over 11 amino acids.

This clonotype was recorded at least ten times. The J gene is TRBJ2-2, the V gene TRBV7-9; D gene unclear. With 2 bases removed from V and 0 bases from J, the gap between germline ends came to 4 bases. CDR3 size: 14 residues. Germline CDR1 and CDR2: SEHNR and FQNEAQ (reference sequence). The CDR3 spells CASSLQANTGELFF. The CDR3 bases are TGTGCCAGCAGCTTACAGGCGAACACCGGGGAGCTGTTTTTT. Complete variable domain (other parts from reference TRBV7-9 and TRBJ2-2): DTGVSQNPRHKITKRGQNVTFRCDPISEHNRLYWYRQTLGQGPEFLTYFQNEAQLEKSRLLSDRFSAERPKGSFSTLEIQRTEQGDSAMYLCASSLQANTGELFFGEGSRLTVL.

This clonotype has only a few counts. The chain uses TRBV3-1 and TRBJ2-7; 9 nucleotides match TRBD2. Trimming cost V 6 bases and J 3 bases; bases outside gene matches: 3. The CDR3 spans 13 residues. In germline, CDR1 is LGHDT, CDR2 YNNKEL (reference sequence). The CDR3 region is CASRGTSFYEQYF. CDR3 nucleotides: TGTGCCAGCAGAGGGACTAGCTTCTACGAGCAGTACTTC.

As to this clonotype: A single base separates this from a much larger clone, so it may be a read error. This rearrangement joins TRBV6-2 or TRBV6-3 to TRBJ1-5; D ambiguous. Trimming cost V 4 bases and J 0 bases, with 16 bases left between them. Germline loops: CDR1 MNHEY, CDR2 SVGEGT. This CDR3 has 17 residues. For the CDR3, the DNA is TGTGCCAGCAGTTTTCCTTTGGAAGCCTGTAGCAATCAGCCCCAGCATTTT. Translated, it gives CASSFPLEACSNQPQHF.

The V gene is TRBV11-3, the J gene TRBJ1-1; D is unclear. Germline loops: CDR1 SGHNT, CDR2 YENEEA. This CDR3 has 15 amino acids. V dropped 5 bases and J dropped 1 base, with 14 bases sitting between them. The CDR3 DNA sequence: TGTGCCAGCAGCAGAGGACGGAGGGAGAACACTGAAGCTTTCTTT. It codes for CASSRGRRENTEAFF.

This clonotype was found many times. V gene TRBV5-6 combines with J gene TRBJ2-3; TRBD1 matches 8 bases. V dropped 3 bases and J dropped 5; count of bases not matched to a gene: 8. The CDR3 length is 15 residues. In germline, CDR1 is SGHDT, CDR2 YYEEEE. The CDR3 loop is CASSSGQGGRDTQYF. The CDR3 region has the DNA TGTGCCAGCAGCTCCGGACAGGGAGGCAGAGATACGCAGTATTTT.

CDR3 sequence reads: CASSSVNARDTQYF. For the CDR3, the DNA is TGTGCCAGCAGCTCCGTCAACGCGCGGGATACGCAGTATTTT. The V call is TRBV11-3, the J call TRBJ2-3; no definite D call. The CDR3 is 14 amino acids. V dropped 4 bases and J dropped 6 bases, with 14 bases sitting between them. Germline CDR1 and CDR2: SGHNT and YENEEA.

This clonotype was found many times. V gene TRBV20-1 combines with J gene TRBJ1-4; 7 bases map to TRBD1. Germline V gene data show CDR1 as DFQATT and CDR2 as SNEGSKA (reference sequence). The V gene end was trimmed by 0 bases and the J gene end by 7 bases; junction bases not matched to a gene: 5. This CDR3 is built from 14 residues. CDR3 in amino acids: CSARDPTGTEKLFF. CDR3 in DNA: TGCAGTGCTAGAGATCCGACAGGGACTGAAAAACTGTTTTTT.

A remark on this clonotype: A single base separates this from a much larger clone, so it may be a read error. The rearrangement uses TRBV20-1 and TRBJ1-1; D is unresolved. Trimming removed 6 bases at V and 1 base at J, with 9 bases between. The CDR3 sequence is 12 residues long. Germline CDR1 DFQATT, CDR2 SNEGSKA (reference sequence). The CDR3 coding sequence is TGCAGTGCCATCATGGCGAACACTGAAGCTTTCTTT. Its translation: CSAIMANTEAFF.

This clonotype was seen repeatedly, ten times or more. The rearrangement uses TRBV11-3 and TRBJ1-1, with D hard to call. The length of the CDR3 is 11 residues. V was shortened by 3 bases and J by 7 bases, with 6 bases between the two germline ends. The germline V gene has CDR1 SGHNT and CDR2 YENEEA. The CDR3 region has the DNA TGTGCCAGCAGCTTTGGCAGTGAAGCTTTCTTT. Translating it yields CASSFGSEAFF. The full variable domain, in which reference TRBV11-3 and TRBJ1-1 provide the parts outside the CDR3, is EAGVVQSPRYKIIEKKQPVAFWCNPISGHNTLYWYLQNLGQGPELLIRYENEEAVDDSQLPKDRFSAERLKGVDSTLKIQPAELGDSAVYLCASSFGSEAFFGQGTRLTVV.

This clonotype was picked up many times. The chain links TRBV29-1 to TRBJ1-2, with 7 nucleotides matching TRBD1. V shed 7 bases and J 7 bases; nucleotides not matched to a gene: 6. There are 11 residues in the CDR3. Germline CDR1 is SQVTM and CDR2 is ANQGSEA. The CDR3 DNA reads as TGCAGCGCCGACAGGGTTGGTGGCTACACCTTC. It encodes CSADRVGGYTF.